This T cell receptor beta chain was obtained from a study of Graves' ophthalmopathy and Graves' hyperthyroidism. Between the trimmed V and J ends, which lost 1 base and 7 bases, there was a span of 13 bases. This CDR3 spans 14 amino acids. Germline CDR1 SGHTA, CDR2 FQGNSA. This clonotype showed up just a few times. Amplifying from RNA transcripts, the study obtained TCR beta CDR3 regions. The first-round RT-PCR employed HTBI primers together with the Qiagen OneStep RT-PCR kit. A multiplex PCR was then performed as the second round. TCRdb re-called the multiplex PCR reads through MiXCR, storing one row per CDR3 protein. The table records about 48,000 distinct CDR3 sequences, 50% of them present only once.

The chain employs TRBV7-2 and TRBJ1-2; D not resolved. The source is an adult man with Graves' ophthalmopathy. The sample comprised peripheral blood. The CDR3 protein is CASSLGSGFAGYTF. CDR3 coding DNA: TGTGCCAGCAGCTTAGGGTCGGGGTTCGCTGGCTACACCTTC.